Below are 21 T cell receptor beta chains sequenced from a single sample in a study of blood T cells in healthy people across ages. Together with a sample-barcoded 5' primer, a J-beta primer mix was included in a second PCR lasting about 6 to 11 cycles. MiXCR was run by TCRdb on the 5' RACE reads, yielding one entry per CDR3 protein. The sample shows about 780,000 distinct CDR3 sequences, under 30% of them seen only once. This same sample was also taken into another study, of T cells of mothers and their children.

Sequencing used blood. These receptors came from a boy between 10 and 17 years old in good health.

This clonotype has more than one count but fewer than ten. The CDR3 protein is CANLRFGHNTGELFF. CDR3 coding DNA: TGCGCCAACCTGAGGTTCGGACACAACACCGGGGAGCTGTTTTTT. V usage is TRBV10-2 and J usage is TRBJ2-2, with D possibly matching TRBD1 (5 bases). The V gene's germline CDR1 is WSHSY and CDR2 SAAADI. Trimming pared 10 bases from V and 2 bases from J, leaving 17 bases between. There are 15 residues in the CDR3.

This clonotype was counted only a few times. The chain recombines TRBV20-1 with TRBJ2-5; 13 positions match TRBD2. With the DNA end fitting TRBJ2-1 better, the J assignment may be wrong. This CDR3 has 15 residues. The germline V gene has CDR1 DFQATT and CDR2 SNEGSKA (reference sequence). The CDR3, as DNA: TGCAGTGCTATCGGGCCGGGACTAGCGGGGAATGAGCAGTTCTTC. Encoded protein: CSAIGPGLAGNEQFF.

The chain links TRBV2 to TRBJ1-4; 8 nucleotides line up with TRBD1. The V gene's germline CDR1 is SNHLY and CDR2 FYNNEI. Trimming cost V 2 bases and J 6 bases; bases outside gene matches: 8. The CDR3 sequence is 16 residues long. The CDR3 DNA sequence: TGTGCCAGCAGTGAATCCGGACAGGGTGTGGATGAAAAACTGTTTTTT. Translating it yields CASSESGQGVDEKLFF. Supplemented by reference TRBV2 and TRBJ1-4, the full variable domain reads EPEVTQTPSHQVTQMGQEVILRCVPISNHLYFYWYRQILGQKVEFLVSFYNNEISEKSEIFDDQFSVERPDGSNFTLKIRSTKLEDSAMYFCASSESGQGVDEKLFFGSGTQLSVL.

This clonotype has just one count. The genes are TRBV3-1 and TRBJ2-3, with D tentatively TRBD1 (6 bases). The CDR3 runs to 16 residues. V was cut by 0 bases and J by 1 base, with 11 bases left in between. The germline gives CDR1 LGHDT, CDR2 YNNKEL (reference sequence). The CDR3 nucleotides are TGTGCCAGCAGCCAAGAATCCAGGGGCGGCACAGATACGCAGTATTTT. Its protein is CASSQESRGGTDTQYF.

The sample holds many counts of this clonotype. The rearrangement links TRBV7-9 to TRBJ2-5; D perhaps matches TRBD2 (7 bases). The V gene's germline CDR1 is SEHNR and CDR2 FQNEAQ (reference sequence). CDR3 length equals 14 residues. Deletions cut 5 bases from V and 1 base from J, with 11 bases between. The CDR3 here is CASSLRGPQETQYF. As DNA, the CDR3 is TGTGCCAGCAGCCTGCGGGGGCCCCAAGAGACCCAGTACTTC.

A few counts support this clonotype. This sequence joins TRBV20-1 and TRBJ2-3; D remains unclear. CDR3 length: 11 residues. Trimming took off 0 bases at V and 6 bases at J, with 4 bases between the two ends. Germline V gene sequence: CDR1 DFQATT, CDR2 SNEGSKA (reference sequence). CDR3 in DNA: TGCAGTGCTAGAGATCAGGATACGCAGTATTTT. The encoded protein is CSARDQDTQYF.

This clonotype was found a few times. The chain couples TRBV18 to TRBJ2-3; no firm D call. The CDR3 has 13 residues. V lost 3 bases and J 5 bases, leaving 9 bases between the germline ends. In germline, CDR1 is KGHSH, CDR2 LQKENI. The CDR3 bases are TGTGCCAGCTCACCGCCCAGGATAGATACGCAGTATTTT. Translating it yields CASSPPRIDTQYF.

V is TRBV11-2 and J is TRBJ2-5; D not resolved. The J call is doubtful: the DNA matches TRBJ2-1 better. The length of the CDR3 is 13 residues. Germline assignment: CDR1 SGHAT and CDR2 FQNNGV. CDR3 nucleotide sequence: TGTGCCAGCAGCCCCAAGCCAAGCTCCGAGCAGTTCTTC. Its protein product is CASSPKPSSEQFF.

The rearrangement links TRBV20-1 to TRBJ2-5, with 11 bases lining up with TRBD1. Per germline, CDR1 DFQATT and CDR2 SNEGSKA (reference sequence). V shed 6 bases and J 9 bases; nucleotides not matched to a gene: 9. The length of the CDR3 is 13 residues. The CDR3 nucleotides read TGCAGTGCACACGGACAGGGGGCTAAGTCCCAGTACTTC. Its translation: CSAHGQGAKSQYF.

The chain links TRBV20-1 to TRBJ1-3; D gene uncertain. This CDR3 contains 13 residues. Per germline, CDR1 DFQATT and CDR2 SNEGSKA (reference sequence). V was trimmed by 5 bases and J by 1 base, leaving 9 bases between them. CDR3 region: CSAVRGSGNTIYF. CDR3 nucleotide sequence: TGCAGTGCTGTCAGAGGATCTGGAAACACCATATATTTT.

This clonotype has more than one count but fewer than ten. The chain combines TRBV4-1 with TRBJ2-1; 9 nucleotides line up with TRBD1. The V gene's germline CDR1 is MGHRA and CDR2 YSYEKL. The junction had 9 bases not matched to a gene; V was cut back by 2 bases and J by 7 bases. This CDR3 has 16 amino acids. Here the CDR3 DNA reads TGCGCCAGCAGCCAACCGGGGACAGGGCGCCGAAATGAGCAGTTCTTC. Protein: CASSQPGTGRRNEQFF.

The genes are TRBV7-2 and TRBJ2-7; tentatively, D is TRBD2 (6 bases). The better agreement between TRBJ2-5 and the DNA end casts doubt on the J call. CDR3 size: 15 residues. Germline loops: CDR1 SGHTA, CDR2 FQGNSA. In DNA, the CDR3 is TGTGCCAGCAGCCTTAGCGGAAACACGGAAGAGACCCAGTACTTC. As protein: CASSLSGNTEETQYF.

As regards this clonotype: This CDR3 is missing its conserved last phenylalanine or tryptophan, likely due to a read error. This chain uses TRBV4-1 with TRBJ1-2, with TRBD1 as a possible D gene (5 bases). The CDR3 consists of 15 residues. From germline, CDR1 is MGHRA and CDR2 YSYEKL. V dropped 0 bases and J dropped 7 bases, with 15 bases sitting between them. CDR3 sequence reads: CASSQERRGSAGYTL. The CDR3 region has the DNA TGCGCCAGCAGCCAAGAAAGACGGGGGAGTGCTGGCTACACCCTC.

The V gene is TRBV4-2, the J gene TRBJ1-6; D remains ambiguous. CDR1 is LGHNA and CDR2 is YNFKEQ in the germline V gene. The CDR3 runs to 16 residues. The V and J ends lost 0 bases and 7 bases respectively, with 13 bases between them. The CDR3: CASSQEAGIGNSPLHF. In DNA form, the CDR3 reads TGTGCCAGCAGCCAAGAGGCGGGGATTGGAAATTCACCCCTCCACTTT.

A few counts support this clonotype. The genes are TRBV2 and TRBJ1-5; D possibly corresponds to TRBD1 (5 bases). The CDR3 runs 14 residues. The germline V gene has CDR1 SNHLY and CDR2 FYNNEI. The germline V and J ends were trimmed by 8 bases and 2 bases, with 13 bases remaining between them. CDR3 in amino acids: CASVRGGGNQPQHF. For the CDR3, the DNA is TGTGCCAGCGTCCGTGGGGGAGGCAATCAGCCCCAGCATTTT.

In its sample, this clonotype was seen a few times. The gene calls are TRBV6-5 and TRBJ1-1; perhaps TRBD1 as D (6 bases). Germline loops: CDR1 MNHEY, CDR2 SVGAGI. Trimming removed 0 bases from V and 3 bases from J, with 20 bases in between. CDR3 size: 18 residues. The CDR3 DNA reads as TGTGCCAGCAGTTACTCTGGGACACCTCAAGTGGGTTACACTGAAGCTTTCTTT. Its protein product is CASSYSGTPQVGYTEAFF.

Remarks on this clonotype: An end of the junction differs from the germline gene, which may be a read error. This rearrangement joins TRBV20-1 to TRBJ2-1; 7 bases are shared with TRBD1. Germline CDR1 DFQATT, CDR2 SNEGSKA (reference sequence). The CDR3 totals 11 residues. The CDR3 coding sequence is TGCAGTGCTAGTGGTGTACAACAGGGGATCTTC. This codes for CSASGVQQGIF.

This chain uses TRBV7-2 with TRBJ2-1, with a weak D call TRBD2 (7 bases). V lost 5 bases to trimming and J lost 3 bases, with 17 bases between them. The CDR3 totals 16 residues. Germline CDR1 SGHTA, CDR2 FQGNSA. CDR3 sequence: CASSQGGGTYYNEQFF. The DNA of the CDR3 is TGTGCCAGCAGCCAAGGGGGAGGGACCTACTACAATGAGCAGTTCTTC.

This clonotype has only a few counts. J is TRBJ1-2 and V is TRBV19; D gene uncertain. Germline assignment: CDR1 LNHDA and CDR2 SQIVND (reference sequence). The CDR3 contains 13 residues. The V and J ends lost 7 bases and 4 bases respectively, with 13 bases between them. Here the CDR3 reads CASTGSLFYGYTF. The CDR3, as DNA: TGTGCCAGTACTGGGAGCCTTTTCTATGGCTACACCTTC. The whole variable domain, filled in from reference TRBV19 and TRBJ1-2, reads DGGITQSPKYLFRKEGQNVTLSCEQNLNHDAMYWYRQDPGQGLRLIYYSQIVNDFQKGDIAEGYSVSREKKESFPLTVTSAQKNPTAFYLCASTGSLFYGYTFGSGTRLTVV.

This clonotype was found a few times. The CDR3 coding sequence is TGTGCCAGCAATGTTGAGGAGGGACTCTACGAGCAGTACTTC. It yields the protein CASNVEEGLYEQYF. The chain joins TRBV2 to TRBJ2-7, with D possibly TRBD2 on 6 matching bases. V dropped 7 bases and J dropped 3 bases, with 16 bases sitting between them. The CDR3 contains 14 residues. CDR1 is SNHLY and CDR2 is FYNNEI in the germline V gene.

This clonotype was seen ten or more times. The CDR3 DNA is TGCAGCGTTGAGATCGGTAGCACAGATACGCAGTATTTT. It codes for CSVEIGSTDTQYF. The chain carries TRBV29-1 and TRBJ2-3; D gene unclear. From germline, CDR1 is SQVTM and CDR2 ANQGSEA. The germline V and J ends were trimmed by 3 bases and 0 bases, with 7 bases remaining between them. The CDR3 totals 13 residues.